These 19 T cell receptor beta chains were all obtained from the same sample, sequenced in a study of blood T cell repertoires in COVID-19 (dated by TCRdb to 2019 to 2021). Library generation was performed with the immunoSEQ multiplex PCR assay. Drawn from immuneACCESS, this table holds only the in-frame rearrangements with V and J called that TCRdb kept. Clones are partly lost; checked studies trace under half to an unresolved V gene and leave the rest unexplained. This sample holds roughly 67,000 clones; about 94% were observed only once. 2.9% of the sample comes from the top ten. Sequencing used peripheral blood. These receptors all stem from a man between 65 and 79 years old with active COVID-19.

This chain uses TRBV5-1 with TRBJ2-2; the D gene is possibly TRBD2 (5 bases). V lost 4 bases and J lost 1, with 8 bases in between. This CDR3 spans 14 amino acids. Germline CDR1 and CDR2: SGHRS and YFSETQ. The CDR3 region is CASSGGLNTGELFF. Written as DNA, the CDR3 is TGCGCCAGCAGCGGCGGACTGAACACCGGGGAGCTGTTTTTT.

CDR3 amino acids: CASSLTSGGLDTQYF. In DNA form, the CDR3 reads TGTGCCAGCAGCTTGACTAGCGGGGGTTTGGATACGCAGTATTTT. J is TRBJ2-3 and V is TRBV5-4; 11 bases are shared with TRBD2. CDR3 length: 15 amino acids. V shed 1 base, J shed 6 bases, and the junction held 4 bases outside the gene matches. CDR1 and CDR2 (germline): SGHNT, YYREEE (reference sequence).

The CDR3: CASSPTSGGAYGNTIYF. CDR3 in DNA: TGTGCCAGCTCACCCACGTCTGGAGGGGCTTATGGAAACACCATATATTTT. The chain recombines TRBV18 with TRBJ1-3; tentative D call: TRBD1 (5 bases). Germline values: CDR1 KGHSH, CDR2 LQKENI. This CDR3 region has 17 residues. V was pared by 3 bases and J by 3 bases, with 18 bases between.

V is TRBV7-8 and J is TRBJ2-5; 9 bases fit TRBD1. V was pared by 7 bases and J by 5 bases, with 11 bases of the junction left unmatched. The CDR3 has 15 residues. From germline, CDR1 is SGHVS and CDR2 FQNEAQ. The CDR3 reads CASTRAQGAWETQYF. The CDR3 region has the DNA TGTGCCAGCACCCGGGCACAGGGGGCATGGGAGACCCAGTACTTC.

The genes are TRBV10-1 and TRBJ1-5; the D gene is possibly TRBD1 (6 bases). The germline V gene encodes CDR1 WNHNN and CDR2 SYGVQD (reference sequence). This CDR3 spans 14 amino acids. The ends were cut back, 3 bases at V and 7 bases at J, with 13 bases in the middle. CDR3 loop: CASSDWGLGQPQHF. As DNA, the CDR3 is TGCGCCAGCAGTGATTGGGGGCTAGGGCAGCCCCAGCATTTT.

The chain is built from TRBV6-6 and TRBJ2-3; D is uncertain. The CDR3 extends over 12 amino acids. The V and J ends lost 2 bases and 6 bases respectively, with 6 bases between them. From germline, CDR1 is MNHNY and CDR2 SVGAGI (reference sequence). The CDR3 DNA follows: TGTGCCAGCAGTTACCGACTCGATACGCAGTATTTT. It codes for CASSYRLDTQYF.

V usage is TRBV18 and J usage is TRBJ1-3; D remains unclear. Trimming shortened V by 2 bases and J by 8 bases, and 13 bases separated the two germline ends. Germline V CDR1 and CDR2: KGHSH, LQKENI. The CDR3 contains 14 residues. CDR3 protein: CASSPVYRVDTIYF. The CDR3 DNA is TGTGCCAGCTCACCAGTTTATCGGGTTGACACCATATATTTT.

The genes are TRBV14 and TRBJ1-6; D call uncertain. This CDR3 has 15 residues. The germline V gene has CDR1 SGHDN and CDR2 FVKESK. V was trimmed by 1 base and J by 11 bases, leaving 15 bases between them. The CDR3 bases are TGTGCCAGCAGCCAAGCGGCAGGCGAGTTCCCACCCCTCCACTTT. As protein: CASSQAAGEFPPLHF.

This rearrangement joins TRBV7-2 to TRBJ1-3; D perhaps matches TRBD1 (5 bases). CDR3 length equals 15 residues. V shed 0 bases and J shed 3 bases, with 9 bases lying between them. CDR1 is SGHTA and CDR2 is FQGNSA in the germline V gene. DNA for the CDR3: TGTGCCAGCAGCTTAGCGGGGCCGTTTGGAAACACCATATATTTT. Translating it yields CASSLAGPFGNTIYF.

The chain combines TRBV12-3 or TRBV12-4 with TRBJ2-2; D may be TRBD1 (6 bases). This CDR3 region has 11 residues. Trimming left V 11 bases short and J 6 bases short, with 10 bases between. In nucleotides, the CDR3 is TGTGCCTCAACAGGGCCCGGGGAGCTGTTTTTT. It is translated as CASTGPGELFF.

The chain joins TRBV9 to TRBJ2-3; perhaps TRBD2 as D (6 bases). V lost 0 bases to trimming and J lost 6 bases, with 17 bases between them. Germline V gene data show CDR1 as SGDLS and CDR2 as YYNGEE. The CDR3 is 16 residues long. The CDR3 loop is CASSVGRDLRGDTQYF. The CDR3 coding sequence is TGTGCCAGCAGCGTAGGCCGGGACTTACGAGGTGATACGCAGTATTTT.

V is TRBV12-5 and J is TRBJ1-5, with D perhaps matching TRBD1 (6 bases). V was pared by 1 base and J by 5 bases, with 9 bases between. The CDR3 totals 14 residues. CDR1 is LGHNT and CDR2 is FRNRAP in the germline V gene. CDR3 sequence: CASGLGTADQPQHF. The CDR3 nucleotides are TGTGCTAGTGGTTTGGGGACAGCGGATCAGCCCCAGCATTTT.

The chain carries TRBV28 and TRBJ2-1; 12 bases are a match to TRBD1. This CDR3 contains 17 residues. V trimming: 7 bases; J trimming: 10 bases; junction bases outside the gene matches: 17. Germline lookup yields CDR1 MDHEN and CDR2 SYDVKM. The CDR3 DNA reads as TGTGCCAGCATCGGTGCTACCGGGACAGGGGGCGGGAGAGAGCAGTTCTTC. This gives the protein CASIGATGTGGGREQFF.

This chain links TRBV7-2 with TRBJ2-3; maybe TRBD2 (6 bases). Looked up from germline, CDR1 is SGHTA and CDR2 is FQGNSA. Trimming left V 4 bases short and J 6 bases short, with 8 bases between. The CDR3 is 12 residues long. In nucleotides, the CDR3 is TGTGCCAGCAGCTGGGGGAGGGATACGCAGTATTTT. Its protein is CASSWGRDTQYF.

The V gene is TRBV11-3, the J gene TRBJ2-5; 15 bases are a match to TRBD2. The V gene end was trimmed by 0 bases and the J gene end by 8 bases; junction bases not matched to a gene: 1. The CDR3 sequence is 15 residues long. CDR1 and CDR2 from the germline V gene are SGHNT and YENEEA. As DNA, the CDR3 is TGTGCCAGCAGCTTAGAGGGACTAGCGGGGGGAACCCAGTACTTC. It translates to CASSLEGLAGGTQYF.

The chain has TRBV24-1 and TRBJ1-4; 7 nucleotides agree with TRBD1. Germline V lookup: CDR1 KGHDR, CDR2 SFDVKD. This CDR3 contains 16 residues. Trimming removed 3 bases from V and 2 bases from J; junction bases left unmatched: 5. The chain's CDR3 is CATSDPRQGTNEKLFF. CDR3 in DNA: TGTGCCACCAGTGATCCAAGACAGGGTACTAATGAAAAACTGTTTTTT.

The chain uses TRBV7-2 and TRBJ1-2; D gene uncertain. The V end was cut by 5 bases, the J end by 7 bases, with 20 bases between. The V gene's germline CDR1 is SGHTA and CDR2 FQGNSA. This CDR3 contains 15 residues. In DNA form, the CDR3 reads TGTGCCAGCAGCCTCTACACAGCACAGCCGTTTGGCTACACCTTC. Its protein is CASSLYTAQPFGYTF.

This chain connects TRBV4-1 to TRBJ2-1; perhaps TRBD1 as D (5 bases). The germline V gene encodes CDR1 MGHRA and CDR2 YSYEKL. This CDR3 has 16 amino acids. Trimming removed 1 base from V and 3 bases from J, with 13 bases in between. The CDR3 is CASSQVLTVDYNEQFF. CDR3 DNA: TGCGCCAGCAGCCAAGTCTTGACAGTGGACTACAATGAGCAGTTCTTC.

The J gene is TRBJ2-5, the V gene TRBV7-2; no definite D call. Germline V gene lookup returns CDR1 SGHTA and CDR2 FQGNSA. The CDR3 covers 16 residues. The germline V and J ends were trimmed by 6 bases and 2 bases, with 19 bases remaining between them. The CDR3 spells CASSSRPGKTQETQYF. The CDR3 nucleotides read TGTGCCAGCAGTTCCCGGCCTGGAAAGACTCAAGAGACCCAGTACTTC.